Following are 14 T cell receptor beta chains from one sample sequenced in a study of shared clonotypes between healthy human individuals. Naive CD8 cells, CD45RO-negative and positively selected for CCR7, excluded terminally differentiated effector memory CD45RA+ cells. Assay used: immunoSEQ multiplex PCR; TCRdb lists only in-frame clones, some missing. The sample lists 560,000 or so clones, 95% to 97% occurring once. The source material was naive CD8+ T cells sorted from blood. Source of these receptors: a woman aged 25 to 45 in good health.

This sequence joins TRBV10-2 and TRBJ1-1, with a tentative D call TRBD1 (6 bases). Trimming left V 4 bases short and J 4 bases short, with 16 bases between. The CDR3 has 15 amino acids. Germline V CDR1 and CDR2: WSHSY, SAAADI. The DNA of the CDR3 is TGCGCCAGCAGTGGAGTGGGGCAGGGGTCCACTGAAGCTTTCTTT. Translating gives CASSGVGQGSTEAFF.

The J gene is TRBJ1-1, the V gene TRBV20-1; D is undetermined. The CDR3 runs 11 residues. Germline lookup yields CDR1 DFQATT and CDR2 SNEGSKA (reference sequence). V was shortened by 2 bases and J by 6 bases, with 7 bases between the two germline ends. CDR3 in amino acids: CSARRVSEAFF. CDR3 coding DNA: TGCAGTGCTAGAAGAGTCTCTGAAGCTTTCTTT.

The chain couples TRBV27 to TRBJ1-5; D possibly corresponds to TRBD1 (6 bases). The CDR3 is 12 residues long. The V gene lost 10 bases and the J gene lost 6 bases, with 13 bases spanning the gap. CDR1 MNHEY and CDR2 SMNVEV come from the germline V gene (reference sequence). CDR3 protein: CATKQGAQPQHF. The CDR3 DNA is TGTGCCACCAAACAGGGAGCTCAGCCCCAGCATTTT.

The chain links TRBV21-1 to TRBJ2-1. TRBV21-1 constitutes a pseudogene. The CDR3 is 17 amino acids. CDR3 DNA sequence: TGTGCCAGCAGCAAAGAGAAGGGACCTAGCTCCTACAATGAGCAGTTCTTC. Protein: CASSKEKGPSSYNEQFF.

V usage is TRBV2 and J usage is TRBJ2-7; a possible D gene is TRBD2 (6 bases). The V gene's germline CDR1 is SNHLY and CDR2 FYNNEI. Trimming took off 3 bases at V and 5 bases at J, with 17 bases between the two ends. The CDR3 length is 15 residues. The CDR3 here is CASSDPRGDLHEQYF. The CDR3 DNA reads TGTGCCAGCAGTGACCCGCGGGGAGATCTCCACGAGCAGTACTTC.

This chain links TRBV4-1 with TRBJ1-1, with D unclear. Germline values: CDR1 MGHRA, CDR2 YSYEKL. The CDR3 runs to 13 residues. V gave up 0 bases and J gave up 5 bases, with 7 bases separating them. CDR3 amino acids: CASSQDPETEAFF. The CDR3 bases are TGCGCCAGCAGCCAAGATCCGGAAACTGAAGCTTTCTTT.

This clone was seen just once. The CDR3 spells CARSQWGQRLIGNTIYF. The CDR3 DNA reads TGTGCCAGAAGCCAGTGGGGACAGCGCCTAATCGGAAACACCATATATTTT. The V call is TRBV5-3, the J call TRBJ1-3; 7 bases fit TRBD1. TRBV5-3 is an open reading frame whose function is uncertain. Trimming cost V 4 bases and J 4 bases; bases outside gene matches: 14. The CDR3 contains 17 residues.

The CDR3 reads CASSLGIAGGPGETQYF. As DNA, the CDR3 is TGTGCCAGCAGCTTAGGTATAGCGGGAGGACCTGGGGAGACCCAGTACTTC. The chain links TRBV11-2 to TRBJ2-5; TRBD2 matches at 10 bases. V shed 1 base, J shed 5 bases, and the junction held 10 bases outside the gene matches. Germline-derived CDR1 and CDR2 are SGHAT and FQNNGV. The CDR3 runs to 17 residues.

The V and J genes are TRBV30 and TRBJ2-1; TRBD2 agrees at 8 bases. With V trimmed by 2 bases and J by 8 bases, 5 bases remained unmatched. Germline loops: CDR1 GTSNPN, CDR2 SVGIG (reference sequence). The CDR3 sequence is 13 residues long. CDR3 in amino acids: CAWSFGLADEQFF. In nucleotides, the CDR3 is TGTGCCTGGAGTTTTGGACTAGCCGATGAGCAGTTCTTC.

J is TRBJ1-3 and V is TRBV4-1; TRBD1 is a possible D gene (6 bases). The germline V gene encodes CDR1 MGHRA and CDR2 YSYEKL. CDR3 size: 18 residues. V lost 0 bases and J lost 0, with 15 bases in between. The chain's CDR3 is CASSQDLPGDLSGNTIYF. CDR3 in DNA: TGCGCCAGCAGCCAAGATTTGCCAGGGGACCTCTCTGGAAACACCATATATTTT.

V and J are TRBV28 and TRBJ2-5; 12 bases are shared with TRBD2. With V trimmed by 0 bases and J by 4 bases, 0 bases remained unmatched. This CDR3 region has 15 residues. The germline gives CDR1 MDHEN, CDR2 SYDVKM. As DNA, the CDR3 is TGTGCCAGCAGTTTATGGACTAGCGGGAGAGAGACCCAGTACTTC. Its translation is CASSLWTSGRETQYF.

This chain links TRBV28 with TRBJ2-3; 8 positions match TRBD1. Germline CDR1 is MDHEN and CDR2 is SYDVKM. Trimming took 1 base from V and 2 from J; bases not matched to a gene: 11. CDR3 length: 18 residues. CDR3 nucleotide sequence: TGTGCCAGCAGTTTATCCCTGGACAGGGACCTTCTCACAGATACGCAGTATTTT. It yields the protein CASSLSLDRDLLTDTQYF.

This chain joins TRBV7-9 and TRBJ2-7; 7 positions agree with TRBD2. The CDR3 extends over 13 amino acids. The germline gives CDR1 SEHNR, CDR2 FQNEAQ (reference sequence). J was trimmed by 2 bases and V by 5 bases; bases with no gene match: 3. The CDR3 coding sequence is TGTGCCAGCAGCGAACTAGCGACCTACGAGCAGTACTTC. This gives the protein CASSELATYEQYF.

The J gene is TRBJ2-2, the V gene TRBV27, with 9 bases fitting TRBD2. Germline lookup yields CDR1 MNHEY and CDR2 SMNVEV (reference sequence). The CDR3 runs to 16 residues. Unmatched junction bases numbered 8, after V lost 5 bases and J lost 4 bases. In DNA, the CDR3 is TGTGCCAGCAGTCTTATAGCGGGAGCAATCACCGGGGAGCTGTTTTTT. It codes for CASSLIAGAITGELFF.